The 26 T cell receptor beta chains given below trace back to one sample, sequenced in a study of shared clonotypes between healthy human individuals. Produced via immunoSEQ multiplex PCR; TCRdb's table is partial and in-frame only. The sample consists of 2,500,000 or so clones, roughly 93% of them appearing once. Sample: naive CD4+ T cells from PBMCs. Subset given: CD45RA+ positively selected. The receptor source for this set is a man aged 18-30 years in good health. Some clones in this sample may be carry-over from other donors' samples.

J is TRBJ1-2 and V is TRBV6-1, with no clear D. The V end was cut by 2 bases, the J end by 3 bases, with 13 bases between. Germline loops: CDR1 MNHNS, CDR2 SASEGT. The CDR3 is 15 amino acids. This chain's CDR3 is CASSERRGLHYGYTF. CDR3 in DNA: TGTGCCAGCAGTGAACGGAGAGGGCTCCACTATGGCTACACCTTC.

The chain links TRBV5-1 to TRBJ2-3; 8 bases are shared with TRBD1. The CDR3 is made up of 23 amino acids. Germline V gene lookup returns CDR1 SGHRS and CDR2 YFSETQ. Losses at the gene ends were 2 bases for V and 4 bases for J; bases not matched to a gene: 30. The CDR3 coding sequence is TGCGCCAGCAGCTTCCACCAGGGGGCGCGGGGCTCGCTGGGGTCTCTTTCGGCAGATACGCAGTATTTT. Translated, it gives CASSFHQGARGSLGSLSADTQYF.

The table lists this clone with a count of one. The V call is TRBV27, the J call TRBJ2-3; D call uncertain. CDR1 is MNHEY and CDR2 is SMNVEV in the germline V gene (reference sequence). The CDR3 totals 15 residues. The ends were cut back, 5 bases at V and 2 bases at J, with 14 bases in the middle. The CDR3, as DNA: TGTGCCAGCAGTGTGGGATACCTTCTCACAGATACGCAGTATTTT. This sequence encodes CASSVGYLLTDTQYF.

This rearrangement joins TRBV7-3 to TRBJ2-2; D is perhaps TRBD2 (5 bases). Trimming pared 0 bases from V and 3 bases from J, leaving 14 bases between. Germline values: CDR1 SGHTA, CDR2 FQGTGA. The length of the CDR3 is 17 residues. The CDR3 nucleotides read TGTGCCAGCAGCTTAACGAGCGGCAGTCCCTACACCGGGGAGCTGTTTTTT. As protein: CASSLTSGSPYTGELFF.

A remark on this clone: In the same sample, other DNA sequences code for this CDR3. The chain joins TRBV28 to TRBJ1-2; no firm D call. Per the germline V gene, CDR1 is MDHEN and CDR2 is SYDVKM. The germline V and J ends were trimmed by 2 bases and 6 bases, with 7 bases remaining between them. The CDR3 spans 12 residues. The CDR3 region has the DNA TGTGCCAGCAGTTTAGGAACCCATGGCTACACCTTC. Translating it yields CASSLGTHGYTF.

This clone was detected once. V and J are TRBV19 and TRBJ2-1; 10 bases align to TRBD2. V was pared by 4 bases and J by 9 bases, with 3 bases of the junction left unmatched. Germline-derived CDR1 and CDR2 are LNHDA and SQIVND (reference sequence). CDR3 length equals 13 residues. The CDR3 loop reads CASSTGLAVEQFF. DNA of the CDR3: TGTGCCAGTAGTACAGGACTAGCGGTTGAGCAGTTCTTC.

As for this clone: Other DNA variants within this sample encode the same CDR3. The CDR3 DNA sequence: TGTGCCAGCAGTCGCGGCCCTCCCTACGAGCAGTACTTC. Its translation is CASSRGPPYEQYF. V and J are TRBV27 and TRBJ2-7; D uncertain. CDR1 and CDR2 from the germline V gene are MNHEY and SMNVEV (reference sequence). The CDR3 consists of 13 residues. The V gene lost 5 bases and the J gene lost 2 bases, with 10 bases spanning the gap.

On this clone itself: Other DNA sequences within the sample encode an identical CDR3. The genes are TRBV7-3 and TRBJ2-3; D remains ambiguous. CDR1 is SGHTA, CDR2 FQGTGA, per germline. CDR3 length: 13 residues. The V gene lost 2 bases and the J gene lost 2 bases, with 5 bases spanning the gap. The CDR3 here is CASSLSPTDTQYF. As DNA, the CDR3 is TGTGCCAGCAGCTTATCCCCCACAGATACGCAGTATTTT.

The rearrangement uses TRBV6-6 and TRBJ2-2; D ambiguous. CDR3 size: 15 residues. CDR1 and CDR2 from the germline V gene are MNHNY and SVGAGI (reference sequence). The germline V and J ends were trimmed by 8 bases and 4 bases, with 17 bases remaining between them. The CDR3 reads CASQAPVVITGELFF. Written as DNA, the CDR3 is TGTGCCAGCCAGGCCCCAGTCGTTATCACCGGGGAGCTGTTTTTT.

The table lists this clone with a few counts. This same CDR3 is encoded by further DNA sequences in the sample. This sequence joins TRBV29-1 and TRBJ2-4; D perhaps matches TRBD2 (6 bases). Germline lookup yields CDR1 SQVTM and CDR2 ANQGSEA. There are 13 residues in the CDR3. The V and J ends lost 3 bases and 0 bases respectively, with 6 bases between them. The DNA of the CDR3 is TGCAGCGTTGAGGGACTAGCCAAAAACATTCAGTACTTC. The encoded protein is CSVEGLAKNIQYF.

The chain recombines TRBV6-5 with TRBJ2-7; 7 bases map to TRBD1. This CDR3 contains 14 residues. Trimming removed 5 bases from V and 0 bases from J; junction bases left unmatched: 4. Per the germline V gene, CDR1 is MNHEY and CDR2 is SVGAGI. CDR3 DNA sequence: TGTGCCAGCAGTCACAGGGGACCCTCCTACGAGCAGTACTTC. It is translated as CASSHRGPSYEQYF.

CDR3 sequence (DNA): TGCGCCAGCAGCTTGGAGGTGGGGGCGCGGACTGAAGCTTTCTTT. It is translated as CASSLEVGARTEAFF. The chain has TRBV5-1 and TRBJ1-1; D is perhaps TRBD1 (6 bases). The CDR3 sequence is 15 residues long. V lost 0 bases to trimming and J lost 5 bases, with 14 bases between them. Germline-derived CDR1 and CDR2 are SGHRS and YFSETQ.

The chain employs TRBV5-8 and TRBJ1-5, with 8 bases aligning to TRBD1. J was trimmed by 7 bases and V by 0 bases; bases with no gene match: 6. Per the germline V gene, CDR1 is SGHTS and CDR2 is YDEGEE. The CDR3 has 15 residues. The CDR3 protein is CASSLGTGLGQPQHF. DNA for the CDR3: TGTGCCAGCAGCTTGGGGACAGGGTTAGGCCAGCCCCAGCATTTT.

The J gene is TRBJ2-7, the V gene TRBV6-5; D might be TRBD2 (6 bases). The V end lost 6 bases, the J end lost 6 bases, and 21 bases lay between the germline ends. The CDR3 covers 15 residues. CDR1 is MNHEY and CDR2 is SVGAGI in the germline V gene. CDR3 residues: CASSPLLAGKGEQYF. The CDR3 bases are TGTGCCAGCAGCCCCCTTCTCGCGGGAAAGGGCGAGCAGTACTTC.

CDR3: CASSVMGGSNTGELFF. The CDR3 region has the DNA TGCGCCAGCAGCGTGATGGGAGGGAGCAACACCGGGGAGCTGTTTTTT. V and J are TRBV5-1 and TRBJ2-2; 7 bases fit TRBD2. This CDR3 contains 16 residues. Trimming removed 4 bases from V and 2 bases from J; junction bases left unmatched: 8. Germline V gene data show CDR1 as SGHRS and CDR2 as YFSETQ.

The genes are TRBV18 and TRBJ2-1; 12 bases agree with TRBD2. The CDR3 runs to 22 residues. Germline assignment: CDR1 KGHSH and CDR2 LQKENI. V was clipped by 7 bases and J by 2 bases; unmatched bases: 24. The CDR3 nucleotides read TGTGCCAGCTTATCACAGGGGGCCCAGACTAGCGGGAGTGAGAACACCTACAATGAGCAGTTCTTC. Amino acid sequence: CASLSQGAQTSGSENTYNEQFF.

This chain links TRBV6-1 with TRBJ1-5; 9 nucleotides line up with TRBD1. Per the germline V gene, CDR1 is MNHNS and CDR2 is SASEGT. The CDR3 consists of 18 residues. V gave up 2 bases and J gave up 2 bases; unmatched junction bases: 10. CDR3 sequence: CASSEKAGTGFGNQPQHF. The CDR3, as DNA: TGTGCCAGCAGTGAAAAAGCGGGGACAGGGTTTGGCAATCAGCCCCAGCATTTT.

This clone was recorded a few times. The chain employs TRBV28 and TRBJ1-2; TRBD1 is a possible D gene (6 bases). The CDR3 sequence is 12 residues long. CDR1 MDHEN and CDR2 SYDVKM come from the germline V gene. V lost 6 bases and J 7 bases, leaving 12 bases between the germline ends. CDR3 residues: CASSRQVGGYTF. The CDR3 nucleotides read TGTGCCAGCAGCCGACAGGTCGGTGGCTACACCTTC.

This chain uses TRBV15 with TRBJ1-1; 7 bases are a match to TRBD1. The length of the CDR3 is 13 residues. The J segment lost 11 bases and the V segment lost 1 base, leaving 7 bases of the junction unmatched. CDR1 and CDR2 from the germline V gene are LNHNV and YYDKDF (reference sequence). The chain's CDR3 is CATSRGRDREAFF. In DNA form, the CDR3 reads TGTGCCACCAGCAGAGGGAGGGACAGAGAGGCTTTCTTT.

A remark on this clone: Within the sample, other DNA sequences also encode this same CDR3. The chain combines TRBV28 with TRBJ1-2; D is perhaps TRBD1 (6 bases). With 3 bases removed from V and 3 bases from J, the gap between germline ends came to 11 bases. Germline V gene sequence: CDR1 MDHEN, CDR2 SYDVKM. This CDR3 comprises 14 residues. CDR3 sequence (DNA): TGTGCCAGCAGTTTGCCTAGGACAGACTATGGCTACACCTTC. This translates into CASSLPRTDYGYTF.

The gene calls are TRBV7-9 and TRBJ2-3; D ambiguous. The V gene's germline CDR1 is SEHNR and CDR2 FQNEAQ (reference sequence). The CDR3 length is 11 residues. V gave up 2 bases and J gave up 5 bases, with 2 bases separating them. For the CDR3, the DNA is TGTGCCAGCAGCTTACAAGATACGCAGTATTTT. Translating it yields CASSLQDTQYF.

The V gene is TRBV15, the J gene TRBJ2-5, with D possibly TRBD1 on 6 matching bases. Between the trimmed V and J ends, which lost 3 bases and 1 base, there was a span of 15 bases. The CDR3 length is 16 residues. CDR1 and CDR2 (germline): LNHNV, YYDKDF (reference sequence). CDR3 in amino acids: CATSRGAAASQETQYF. DNA for the CDR3: TGTGCCACCAGCAGGGGGGCAGCGGCCAGCCAAGAGACCCAGTACTTC.

V is TRBV7-8 and J is TRBJ2-5, with D perhaps being TRBD1 or TRBD2 (6 bases each). This CDR3 is 21 amino acids long. Looked up from germline, CDR1 is SGHVS and CDR2 is FQNEAQ. V shed 1 base and J shed 4 bases, with 31 bases lying between them. The CDR3 DNA reads TGTGCCAGCAGCTTAGTAGGGGAACTGGGACACTCTAGCGTAGGGGGAGAGACCCAGTACTTC. Translating it yields CASSLVGELGHSSVGGETQYF.

This clone was detected a few times. The rearrangement joins TRBV5-1 to TRBJ1-1; D unresolved. The ends were cut back, 0 bases at V and 11 bases at J, with 14 bases in the middle. In germline, CDR1 is SGHRS, CDR2 YFSETQ. This CDR3 comprises 13 residues. The CDR3 DNA sequence: TGCGCCAGCAGCTTGGATGGGTCTGGTCAGGCTTTCTTT. This gives the protein CASSLDGSGQAFF.

This clone was counted a few times. The genes are TRBV7-3 and TRBJ2-3; 13 positions match TRBD2. The germline V gene has CDR1 SGHTA and CDR2 FQGTGA. Losses at the gene ends were 4 bases for V and 0 bases for J; bases not matched to a gene: 7. This CDR3 is built from 18 residues. The CDR3 here is CASSSGLAGAPSTDTQYF. For the CDR3, the DNA is TGTGCCAGCAGCTCCGGACTAGCGGGGGCCCCTAGCACAGATACGCAGTATTTT.

The chain links TRBV28 to TRBJ1-2; tentatively, D is TRBD1 (6 bases). The V gene's germline CDR1 is MDHEN and CDR2 SYDVKM. V gave up 6 bases and J gave up 7 bases, with 18 bases separating them. The CDR3 runs to 14 residues. The CDR3 loop is CASSLSRYRAGYTF. CDR3 nucleotide sequence: TGTGCCAGCAGCCTGAGTAGGTACAGGGCTGGCTACACCTTC.